This T cell receptor beta chain appears in the sequencing data of a study of cytomegalovirus exposure and HLA in healthy donors. Primers included in the PCR were 60 Vbeta and 13 Jbeta primers. Clones were read by immunoSEQ multiplex PCR, and TCRdb kept only the in-frame ones, dropping some. The sample lists fewer than 200,000 clones; about 72% were seen once. Trimming pared 4 bases from V and 10 bases from J, leaving 13 bases between. Germline CDR1 reads DFQATT; CDR2 reads SNEGSKA (reference sequence). The CDR3 spans 11 residues. The chain recombines TRBV20-1 with TRBJ1-1; D is possibly TRBD1 (5 bases). This clonotype was sampled from a girl aged 10 to 17 in good health and CMV-seronegative. Sequenced material: PBMCs. The CDR3 DNA follows: TGCAGTGCTACCAACCGGGGGAGAGCTTTCTTT. Protein sequence: CSATNRGRAFF.